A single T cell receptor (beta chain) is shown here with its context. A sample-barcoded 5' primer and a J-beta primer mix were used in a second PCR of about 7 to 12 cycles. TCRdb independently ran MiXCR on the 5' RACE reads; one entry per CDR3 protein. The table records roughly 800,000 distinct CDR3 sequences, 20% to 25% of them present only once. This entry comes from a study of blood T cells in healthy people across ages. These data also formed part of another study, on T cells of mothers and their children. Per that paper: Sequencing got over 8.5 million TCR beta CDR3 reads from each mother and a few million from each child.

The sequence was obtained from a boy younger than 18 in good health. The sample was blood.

The CDR3 DNA reads TGTGCCAGCAGTGACACGAGGAGGTCCTACGAGCAGTACTTC. As protein: CASSDTRRSYEQYF. The gene calls are TRBV25-1 and TRBJ2-7; a possible D gene is TRBD2 (5 bases). CDR1 and CDR2 from the germline V gene are MGHDK and SYGVNS. CDR3 size: 14 residues. Trimming pared 3 bases from V and 1 base from J, leaving 10 bases between.